This record covers a single T cell receptor (beta chain). Some clones are missing from TCRdb's copy, which holds only in-frame ones; the method was immunoSEQ multiplex PCR. The table lists about 190,000 clones, about nine tenths of them singletons. This record belongs to a study of blood T cell repertoires in COVID-19. The germline V gene encodes CDR1 SGHRS and CDR2 YFSETQ. The CDR3 covers 14 residues. J was trimmed by 3 bases and V by 2 bases; bases with no gene match: 4. This chain links TRBV5-1 with TRBJ1-2; 7 bases fit TRBD1. The source material was peripheral blood. This clonotype was obtained from a man aged 40-49 years with acute or convalescent COVID-19. CDR3 nucleotide sequence: TGCGCCAGCAGCTTCACAGGGGTTGACTATGGCTACACCTTC. Translating gives CASSFTGVDYGYTF.